The 21 T cell receptor beta chains listed next were all sequenced from one sample in a study of CD8 T cells in Susac syndrome. The RNA input was roughly 0.5 to 1 ug, and it was reverse transcribed with random hexamers. TCRdb reprocessed the immunoSEQ multiplex PCR reads via MiXCR and lists one record per CDR3 protein. The table shows about 60,000 distinct CDR3 sequences, with approximately 93% occurring only once. The sequenced material came from CD8+ T cells from PBMCs. These receptor sequences come from a human donor with multiple sclerosis.

The chain uses TRBV5-6 and TRBJ1-5; D call uncertain. Germline CDR1 SGHDT, CDR2 YYEEEE. The length of the CDR3 is 12 residues. V lost 10 bases to trimming and J lost 1 base, with 9 bases between them. DNA of the CDR3: TGTGCCCCTGGGCCAAGCAATCAGCCCCAGCATTTT. Protein: CAPGPSNQPQHF.

This sequence joins TRBV28 and TRBJ1-1; D is uncertain. The CDR3 has 13 amino acids. The ends were cut back, 6 bases at V and 0 bases at J, with 8 bases in the middle. Germline CDR1 MDHEN, CDR2 SYDVKM. The CDR3 is CASRSAMNTEAFF. CDR3 DNA: TGTGCCAGCAGGTCAGCCATGAACACTGAAGCTTTCTTT.

The chain is built from TRBV30 and TRBJ2-2; D possibly corresponds to TRBD2 (7 bases). This CDR3 region has 14 residues. Per the germline V gene, CDR1 is GTSNPN and CDR2 is SVGIG (reference sequence). The V and J ends lost 1 base and 5 bases respectively, with 11 bases between them. This CDR3 reads CAWSGGGPTGELFF. The CDR3 bases are TGTGCCTGGAGTGGGGGGGGCCCGACCGGGGAGCTGTTTTTT.

The V call is TRBV9, the J call TRBJ2-1, with 12 bases matching TRBD2. Looked up from germline, CDR1 is SGDLS and CDR2 is YYNGEE. J was trimmed by 3 bases and V by 3 bases; bases with no gene match: 4. This CDR3 is built from 16 residues. CDR3 nucleotide sequence: TGTGCCAGCAGCGGACGACTAGCGGGAGTCTACAATGAGCAGTTCTTC. It encodes CASSGRLAGVYNEQFF.

The V call is TRBV4-3, the J call TRBJ1-6; weak D call: TRBD1 (5 bases). V lost 0 bases and J 10 bases, leaving 10 bases between the germline ends. Germline V gene data show CDR1 as LGHNA and CDR2 as YSLEER. The CDR3 has 14 residues. CDR3 in amino acids: CASSQDLGDSPLHF. The CDR3 nucleotides are TGCGCCAGCAGCCAAGATTTGGGGGACTCACCCCTCCACTTT.

This clonotype has just one count. The J gene is TRBJ2-7, the V gene TRBV6-2 or TRBV6-3, with a tentative D call TRBD1 (6 bases). With 5 bases removed from V and 5 bases from J, the gap between germline ends came to 10 bases. This CDR3 has 12 amino acids. Germline-derived CDR1 and CDR2 are MNHEY and SVGEGT. The CDR3 loop reads CASSTYRDEQYF. In DNA form, the CDR3 reads TGTGCCAGCAGTACGTACAGGGACGAGCAGTACTTC.

The V call is TRBV6-6, the J call TRBJ1-6, with 9 nucleotides matching TRBD1. The junction had 5 bases not matched to a gene; V was cut back by 6 bases and J by 8 bases. The CDR3 contains 14 residues. CDR1 MNHNY and CDR2 SVGAGI come from the germline V gene (reference sequence). This chain's CDR3 is CASSLGQGYSPLHF. Here the CDR3 DNA reads TGTGCCAGCAGCCTCGGACAGGGGTATTCACCCCTCCACTTT.

This chain's CDR3 is CASSVRPRLSGHLYEQYF. CDR3 nucleotide sequence: TGTGCCAGCAGCGTTAGACCCCGACTAAGCGGGCACCTCTACGAGCAGTACTTC. The V gene is TRBV9, the J gene TRBJ2-7, with D possibly being TRBD2 (6 bases). V shed 2 bases and J shed 3 bases, with 24 bases lying between them. Germline V lookup: CDR1 SGDLS, CDR2 YYNGEE. CDR3 size: 18 residues.

V is TRBV3-1 and J is TRBJ2-3, with TRBD2 matching 11 bases. The CDR3 loop spans 17 amino acids. CDR1 and CDR2 (germline): LGHDT, YNNKEL (reference sequence). The junction had 7 bases not matched to a gene; V was cut back by 3 bases and J by 2 bases. The CDR3 spells CASSQSGTSGNTDTQYF. CDR3 coding DNA: TGTGCCAGCAGCCAGTCCGGGACTAGCGGCAACACAGATACGCAGTATTTT.

The J gene is TRBJ2-7, the V gene TRBV7-9, with TRBD1 as a possible D gene (5 bases). This CDR3 has 13 residues. Germline V gene data show CDR1 as SEHNR and CDR2 as FQNEAQ (reference sequence). Trimming cost V 6 bases and J 7 bases, with 16 bases left between them. The CDR3 DNA sequence: TGTGCCAGCAGTCACGACTCCCCAGGGGAGCAGTACTTC. Translation: CASSHDSPGEQYF.

The chain combines TRBV27 with TRBJ2-3; D is unclear. V gave up 6 bases and J gave up 6 bases, with 10 bases separating them. This CDR3 spans 12 amino acids. The germline CDR1 and CDR2 sequences are MNHEY and SMNVEV (reference sequence). CDR3 DNA sequence: TGTGCCAGCAGCGACGTTAGTGATACGCAGTATTTT. It codes for CASSDVSDTQYF.

The chain joins TRBV28 to TRBJ1-1; D is unclear. Germline lookup yields CDR1 MDHEN and CDR2 SYDVKM. The V gene lost 6 bases and the J gene lost 8 bases, with 13 bases spanning the gap. The CDR3 extends over 12 amino acids. CDR3 DNA sequence: TGTGCCAGCAGCCCGCCCAGTATCGAAGCTTTCTTT. As protein: CASSPPSIEAFF.

The chain joins TRBV29-1 to TRBJ2-5; D unresolved. The CDR3 totals 14 residues. Germline V gene lookup returns CDR1 SQVTM and CDR2 ANQGSEA. The V gene lost 4 bases and the J gene lost 5 bases, with 17 bases spanning the gap. The CDR3 loop is CSVGLTGSSETQYF. The CDR3, as DNA: TGCAGCGTTGGATTAACGGGCTCATCGGAGACCCAGTACTTC.

J is TRBJ1-2 and V is TRBV4-3; 8 bases are a match to TRBD1. CDR3 length equals 16 residues. V shed 3 bases, J shed 7 bases, and the junction held 13 bases outside the gene matches. Germline V CDR1 and CDR2: LGHNA, YSLEER. The DNA of the CDR3 is TGCGCCAGCAGCCAGTCTACAGGGGGACTATCGTCTGGCTACACCTTC. Translation gives CASSQSTGGLSSGYTF.

This clonotype was seen just once. The rearrangement joins TRBV28 to TRBJ1-1, with TRBD1 matching over 7 bases. This CDR3 region has 11 residues. V lost 5 bases and J lost 11; bases outside the gene matches: 5. CDR1 and CDR2 from the germline V gene are MDHEN and SYDVKM. CDR3 region: CASSTTGRAFF. CDR3 bases: TGTGCCAGCAGTACGACAGGGAGGGCTTTCTTT.

V is TRBV7-7 and J is TRBJ2-3; 11 nucleotides agree with TRBD2. Trimming removed 4 bases from V and 5 bases from J; junction bases left unmatched: 5. CDR3 length equals 15 residues. CDR1 and CDR2 from the germline V gene are SSHAT and FNYEAQ (reference sequence). CDR3 DNA sequence: TGTGCCAGCAGCTCCACTAGCGGGGGTGGAGATACGCAGTATTTT. Amino acids: CASSSTSGGGDTQYF.

V gene TRBV7-8 combines with J gene TRBJ2-1; 10 bases fit TRBD2. J gave up 8 bases and V 5 bases, and 6 bases lay outside the gene matches. This CDR3 comprises 14 residues. Germline lookup yields CDR1 SGHVS and CDR2 FQNEAQ. CDR3 sequence reads: CASSKLAGVYEQFF. The DNA for the CDR3 is TGTGCCAGCAGCAAGCTAGCGGGAGTATATGAGCAGTTCTTC.

The chain links TRBV5-6 to TRBJ1-1; D not certain. With 4 bases removed from V and 7 bases from J, the gap between germline ends came to 14 bases. CDR3 size: 13 residues. CDR1 and CDR2 from the germline V gene are SGHDT and YYEEEE. Here the CDR3 DNA reads TGTGCCAGCAGCCAAATGATCGACGGTGAAGCTTTCTTT. Translating it yields CASSQMIDGEAFF.

The chain has TRBV2 and TRBJ2-3; 11 nucleotides agree with TRBD2. Germline-derived CDR1 and CDR2 are SNHLY and FYNNEI. Germline trimming cut 11 bases from V and 0 bases from J; bases unmatched to any gene: 10. CDR3 size: 16 residues. For the CDR3, the DNA is TGTGCCGCCACCGGGACTAGCGGAGCTAGCACAGATACGCAGTATTTT. As protein: CAATGTSGASTDTQYF.

The chain combines TRBV7-9 with TRBJ2-3; D ambiguous. The germline V gene has CDR1 SEHNR and CDR2 FQNEAQ (reference sequence). V dropped 7 bases and J dropped 0 bases, with 5 bases sitting between them. The CDR3 consists of 12 residues. DNA for the CDR3: TGTGCCAGCATCACTAGCACAGATACGCAGTATTTT. This translates into CASITSTDTQYF.

V is TRBV6-1 and J is TRBJ1-2, with 8 nucleotides matching TRBD1. The V and J ends lost 5 bases and 3 bases, in that order; junction bases with no gene match: 11. The CDR3 is made up of 16 amino acids. Germline V gene lookup returns CDR1 MNHNS and CDR2 SASEGT. CDR3 coding DNA: TGTGCCAGCAGTCAAATGACAGGGGAGGTTGACTATGGCTACACCTTC. Its translation: CASSQMTGEVDYGYTF.